The next 24 T cell receptor beta chains were all read from a single sample in a study of T cell repertoires in cytomegalovirus infection. TCRdb re-called the reads with MiXCR, one entry per CDR3 protein. The data show about half a million distinct CDR3 sequences, 30% to 40% seen once. Antigens for these TCRs are unknown. The source was cultured PBMCs, collected from culture after CMV antigen stimulation. The receptors here all came from a human donor in good health (CMV status not recorded). Some clones in this sample may be carry-over from other donors' samples.

This chain connects TRBV28 to TRBJ1-1; tentatively, D is TRBD1 (5 bases). The CDR3 contains 16 residues. Germline CDR1 is MDHEN and CDR2 is SYDVKM. Between the trimmed V and J ends, which lost 6 bases and 0 bases, there was a span of 17 bases. The DNA for the CDR3 is TGTGCCAGCAGCGCCTTAGATGGGGGACTGAACACTGAAGCTTTCTTT. Encoded protein: CASSALDGGLNTEAFF.

This clonotype has a handful of counts. This sequence joins TRBV4-1 and TRBJ1-1; 7 positions agree with TRBD1. The V gene's germline CDR1 is MGHRA and CDR2 YSYEKL. V lost 3 bases, J lost 2 bases, and 6 bases stayed unmatched. CDR3 size: 15 residues. The CDR3 DNA reads as TGCGCCAGCAGCCAGGAAGACAGGGACAACACTGAAGCTTTCTTT. Protein product: CASSQEDRDNTEAFF.

In this sample, this clonotype turned up a few times. This rearrangement joins TRBV20-1 to TRBJ1-5; no definite D call. Deletions cut 3 bases from V and 5 bases from J, with 17 bases between. The CDR3 is 15 residues long. The germline CDR1 and CDR2 sequences are DFQATT and SNEGSKA (reference sequence). The CDR3 coding sequence is TGCAGTGCTAGTATGAGGGTAGCCTCGGATCAGCCCCAGCATTTT. Its protein is CSASMRVASDQPQHF.

This clonotype was observed a handful of times. The chain links TRBV12-3 or TRBV12-4 to TRBJ2-1, with no clear D. V was clipped by 2 bases and J by 6 bases, with 11 bases between them. This CDR3 contains 14 residues. In DNA, the CDR3 is TGTGCCAGCAGTTTAAGAAGGCCGGGCAATGAGCAGTTCTTC. Protein sequence: CASSLRRPGNEQFF.

This chain uses TRBV13 with TRBJ1-4; D is possibly TRBD1 (5 bases). The CDR3 sequence is 13 residues long. V lost 0 bases and J 7 bases, leaving 6 bases between the germline ends. The germline V gene encodes CDR1 PRHDT and CDR2 FYEKMQ (reference sequence). CDR3 residues: CASSLGGGEKLFF. The CDR3 DNA follows: TGTGCCAGCAGCTTAGGGGGGGGTGAAAAACTGTTTTTT.

This chain uses TRBV7-2 with TRBJ1-1; D is undetermined. Trimming left V 4 bases short and J 0 bases short, with 12 bases between. CDR3 length: 15 residues. Germline V lookup: CDR1 SGHTA, CDR2 FQGNSA. Written as DNA, the CDR3 is TGTGCCAGCAGCTCCAGGACGGGAGTGAACACTGAAGCTTTCTTT. Translation: CASSSRTGVNTEAFF.

V is TRBV6-2 or TRBV6-3 and J is TRBJ2-1; TRBD2 matches at 7 bases. The V segment lost 6 bases and the J segment 3 bases; nucleotides outside the gene matches: 8. This CDR3 has 15 residues. Per germline, CDR1 MNHEY and CDR2 SVGEGT. The CDR3 DNA is TGTGCCAGCAGGCCCCGGGACTACGACTACAATGAGCAGTTCTTC. It yields the protein CASRPRDYDYNEQFF.

This clonotype occurred many times. The chain has TRBV7-8 and TRBJ1-1; a possible D gene is TRBD1 (6 bases). Trimming cost V 4 bases and J 1 base, with 10 bases left between them. The CDR3 consists of 14 residues. Germline V gives CDR1 SGHVS, CDR2 FQNEAQ. In DNA form, the CDR3 reads TGTGCCAGCAGCTCCAGGGGTTCGAACACTGAAGCTTTCTTT. Its translation: CASSSRGSNTEAFF. Full variable domain (remainder filled in from reference TRBV7-8 and TRBJ1-1): GAGVSQSPRYKVAKRGQDVALRCDPISGHVSLFWYQQALGQGPEFLTYFQNEAQLDKSGLPSDRFFAERPEGSVSTLKIQRTQQEDSAVYLCASSSRGSNTEAFFGQGTRLTVV.

The J gene is TRBJ1-1, the V gene TRBV6-6; D is unclear. V was cut by 0 bases and J by 7 bases, with 15 bases left in between. The CDR3 totals 15 residues. Looked up from germline, CDR1 is MNHNY and CDR2 is SVGAGI (reference sequence). CDR3 sequence (DNA): TGTGCCAGCAGTTACTCCGCTCTCACTTTTAGTGAAGCTTTCTTT. This gives the protein CASSYSALTFSEAFF.

V gene TRBV24-1 combines with J gene TRBJ1-2, with D uncertain. V was pared by 10 bases and J by 7 bases, with 15 bases between. Germline CDR1 reads KGHDR; CDR2 reads SFDVKD. The CDR3 covers 12 residues. The CDR3 is CATSGGVGGYTF. DNA of the CDR3: TGTGCCACGAGCGGAGGTGTGGGTGGCTACACCTTC.

The chain combines TRBV5-1 with TRBJ1-4, with 7 bases identical to TRBD1. Germline CDR1 and CDR2: SGHRS and YFSETQ. The CDR3 contains 17 residues. V lost 0 bases to trimming and J lost 8 bases; unmatched junction nucleotides: 13. The CDR3 protein is CASSLALSGQEREKLFF. CDR3 coding DNA: TGCGCCAGCAGCTTGGCCCTATCTGGACAGGAAAGGGAAAAACTGTTTTTT.

This clonotype was seen at least ten times. This sequence joins TRBV5-6 and TRBJ2-7; 11 bases are a match to TRBD1. Per germline, CDR1 SGHDT and CDR2 YYEEEE. The CDR3 contains 13 residues. Trimming at V came to 2 bases and at J to 6 bases, leaving 1 base not matched to a gene. The CDR3 loop reads CASSFGTGGEQYF. The CDR3 DNA follows: TGTGCCAGCAGCTTCGGGACAGGGGGCGAGCAGTACTTC.

The chain carries TRBV15 and TRBJ2-2; tentative D call: TRBD1 (6 bases). Germline V gives CDR1 LNHNV, CDR2 YYDKDF (reference sequence). The CDR3 is 14 amino acids. Deletions cut 3 bases from V and 3 bases from J, with 8 bases between. The CDR3 DNA reads TGTGCCACCAGCAGGAGGACAGACACCGGGGAGCTGTTTTTT. Translation: CATSRRTDTGELFF.

In this sample, this clonotype turned up many times. The J gene is TRBJ2-1, the V gene TRBV7-2, with D uncertain. Trimming removed 0 bases at V and 3 bases at J, with 9 bases between. In germline, CDR1 is SGHTA, CDR2 FQGNSA. The CDR3 totals 15 residues. The CDR3 region is CASSLASRHYNEQFF. The CDR3 bases are TGTGCCAGCAGCTTAGCTAGCAGACACTACAATGAGCAGTTCTTC.

The chain is built from TRBV7-2 and TRBJ1-2; perhaps TRBD1 as D (6 bases). Germline V gene data show CDR1 as SGHTA and CDR2 as FQGNSA. Trimming pared 5 bases from V and 4 bases from J, leaving 17 bases between. The CDR3 is 15 amino acids. The CDR3 reads CASSRGQLFSYGYTF. The CDR3 coding sequence is TGTGCCAGCAGCCGCGGACAGCTTTTTAGCTATGGCTACACCTTC. The full variable domain, its missing parts supplied by reference TRBV7-2 and TRBJ1-2, is GAGVSQSPSNKVTEKGKDVELRCDPISGHTALYWYRQSLGQGLEFLIYFQGNSAPDKSGLPSDRFSAERTGGSVSTLTIQRTQQEDSAVYLCASSRGQLFSYGYTFGSGTRLTVV.

The chain carries TRBV7-9 and TRBJ2-1; D perhaps matches TRBD2 (8 bases). There are 16 residues in the CDR3. The V gene's germline CDR1 is SEHNR and CDR2 FQNEAQ (reference sequence). Trimming removed 5 bases at V and 2 bases at J, with 16 bases between. This chain's CDR3 is CASSREGGQTYNEQFF. In DNA form, the CDR3 reads TGTGCCAGCAGCCGGGAGGGGGGACAGACCTACAATGAGCAGTTCTTC.

The genes are TRBV12-5 and TRBJ2-7; D not resolved. The CDR3 contains 11 residues. Germline values: CDR1 LGHNT, CDR2 FRNRAP. Trimming removed 3 bases from V and 6 bases from J, with 6 bases in between. The CDR3 loop reads CASGLGREQYF. The CDR3 DNA is TGTGCTAGTGGTTTAGGTCGCGAGCAGTACTTC.

The chain employs TRBV27 and TRBJ2-5; 12 nucleotides match TRBD2. Germline loops: CDR1 MNHEY, CDR2 SMNVEV (reference sequence). Trimming cost V 9 bases and J 5 bases; bases outside gene matches: 7. CDR3 length: 14 residues. The CDR3 DNA follows: TGTGCCAGTTCTAGCGGGAGGGCCGGTGAGACCCAGTACTTC. It yields the protein CASSSGRAGETQYF.

The chain recombines TRBV29-1 with TRBJ2-3, with unresolved D. Germline V CDR1 and CDR2: SQVTM, ANQGSEA. The V end lost 4 bases, the J end lost 1 base, and 12 bases lay between the germline ends. The CDR3 covers 14 residues. CDR3 coding DNA: TGCAGCGTTGCAGCCCTCGTGGGCACAGATACGCAGTATTTT. Protein product: CSVAALVGTDTQYF.

This chain joins TRBV28 and TRBJ2-7, with D maybe TRBD2 (7 bases). V was cut by 9 bases and J by 2 bases, with 14 bases left in between. The germline CDR1 and CDR2 sequences are MDHEN and SYDVKM. The CDR3 has 13 residues. CDR3 amino acids: CASQGGGTYEQYF. Written as DNA, the CDR3 is TGTGCCAGTCAAGGGGGGGGAACCTACGAGCAGTACTTC.

This clonotype appeared a few times. The CDR3 is CASSQPPRDSQYEQYF. The CDR3 DNA reads as TGCGCCAGCAGCCAACCGCCCCGGGACAGCCAGTACGAGCAGTACTTC. The chain links TRBV4-1 to TRBJ2-7; 7 positions match TRBD1. Per germline, CDR1 MGHRA and CDR2 YSYEKL. Trimming at V came to 2 bases and at J to 4 bases, leaving 11 bases not matched to a gene. This CDR3 is built from 16 residues.

This chain connects TRBV28 to TRBJ1-1; no reliable D call. Trimming shortened V by 3 bases and J by 0 bases, and 17 bases separated the two germline ends. Germline values: CDR1 MDHEN, CDR2 SYDVKM. CDR3 length equals 17 residues. CDR3 in amino acids: CASSLILVGRLNTEAFF. The CDR3 nucleotides are TGTGCCAGCAGTTTGATCCTGGTGGGCAGACTGAACACTGAAGCTTTCTTT.

About this clonotype: A much larger clone sits a single nucleotide away, making a read error possible. The rearrangement links TRBV7-2 to TRBJ2-4, with D unclear. Germline CDR1 and CDR2: SGHTA and FQGNSA. CDR3 length: 15 residues. In DNA, the CDR3 is TGTGCCAGCAGCTTAACCGACCGGGCCAAAAACATTCTGTACTTC. Its protein is CASSLTDRAKNILYF.

J is TRBJ2-5 and V is TRBV27, with D unclear. The germline V gene has CDR1 MNHEY and CDR2 SMNVEV (reference sequence). V was clipped by 6 bases and J by 4 bases, with 21 bases between them. This CDR3 has 16 residues. The CDR3 coding sequence is TGTGCCAGCAGCCATACCCGGGCCCTATCGCGAGAGACCCAGTACTTC. It codes for CASSHTRALSRETQYF.